This TCR beta chain was identified in a study of blood T cell repertoires in COVID-19. The wider study: COVID-19 samples collected from the United States, Italy and Spain covered acute and convalescent phases. PBMCs, B-cell-depleted T cells, or T cells provided the cDNA or gDNA that made up the material.

Germline CDR1 reads SGHRS; CDR2 reads YFSETQ. V lost 2 bases to trimming and J lost 4 bases, with 15 bases between them. This CDR3 is built from 16 residues. In the authors' workflow: Quantification of nucleated cells was approximated via reference gene primer amplification. TCRdb keeps only in-frame clones here, not all; method: immunoSEQ multiplex PCR. V, J and clone size reflect that table, while D and trimming were determined from the DNA. The sample comprises 80,000 to 100,000 clones, about 80% of which are singletons, and 15% to 20% rests with the top ten. This receptor was obtained from a human donor in a cohort sampled during active COVID-19. The chain employs TRBV5-1 and TRBJ2-2; maybe TRBD2 (6 bases). The specimen was peripheral blood. CDR3 amino acids: CASSLEGGVTTGELFF. The CDR3 region has the DNA TGCGCCAGCAGCTTAGAAGGAGGGGTAACCACCGGGGAGCTGTTTTTT.